This T cell receptor beta chain was retrieved from a study of blood T cell repertoires in COVID-19. Study background: COVID-19 samples collected from the United States, Italy and Spain covered acute and convalescent phases.

Trimming removed 4 bases at V and 4 bases at J, with 10 bases between. CDR3 length equals 13 residues. The germline CDR1 and CDR2 sequences are SEHNR and FQNEAQ (reference sequence). This clone was found once. Per the study methods: Researchers report that nucleated cell counts were estimated from reference gene primer amplification. Profiled with immunoSEQ multiplex PCR; TCRdb holds only in-frame clones, not every one. From that table come the V and J calls and clone size; the DNA was used to work out D and trimming. The data hold about 440,000 clones, with 90% observed a single time. Which cohort a participant joined came from the clinical history participants gave.

The genes are TRBV7-9 and TRBJ2-5; maybe TRBD1 (5 bases). Sample: PBMCs or T cells enriched from blood (not recorded which). This sequence was found in a man in his late teens or twenties who had recovered from COVID-19. This CDR3 reads CASSSSGLETQYF. The CDR3 nucleotides are TGTGCCAGCAGCTCATCAGGGTTAGAGACCCAGTACTTC.